This T cell receptor (beta chain) came from a study of T cell changes during pregnancy in multiple sclerosis. This clone was observed a few times. The data were produced by immunoSEQ multiplex PCR, yet TCRdb's version contains in-frame clones alone and is incomplete. This table has about 32,000 clones, roughly 87% appearing once. Per germline, CDR1 GTSNPN and CDR2 SVGIG (reference sequence). The length of the CDR3 is 15 residues. The V segment lost 3 bases and the J segment 0 bases; nucleotides outside the gene matches: 5. The receptor was derived from a female donor with multiple sclerosis, enrolled in a pregnancy study. V gene TRBV30 combines with J gene TRBJ2-7; 10 bases match TRBD2. Source: CD8+ T cells from peripheral blood mononuclear cells, taken in the third trimester of pregnancy. The CDR3 DNA sequence: TGTGCCTGGAGAACCGGGACTAGCGCCTCCTACGAGCAGTACTTC. Its protein is CAWRTGTSASYEQYF. The variable domain in full, completed from reference TRBV30 and TRBJ2-7, reads SQTIHQWPATLVQPVGSPLSLECTVEGTSNPNLYWYRQAAGRGLQLLFYSVGIGQISSEVPQNLSASRPQDRQFILSSKKLLLSDSGFYLCAWRTGTSASYEQYFGPGTRLTVT.